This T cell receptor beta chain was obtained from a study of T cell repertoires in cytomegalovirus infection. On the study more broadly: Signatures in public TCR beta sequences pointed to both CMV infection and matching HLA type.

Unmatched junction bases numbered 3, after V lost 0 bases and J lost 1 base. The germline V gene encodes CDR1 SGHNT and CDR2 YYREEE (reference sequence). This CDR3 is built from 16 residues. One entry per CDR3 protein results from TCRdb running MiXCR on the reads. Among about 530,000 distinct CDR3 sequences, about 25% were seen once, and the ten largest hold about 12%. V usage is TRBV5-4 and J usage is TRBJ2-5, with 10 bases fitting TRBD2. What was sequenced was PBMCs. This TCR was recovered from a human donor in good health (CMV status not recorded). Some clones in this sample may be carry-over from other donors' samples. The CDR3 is CASSLASGSVQETQYF. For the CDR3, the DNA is TGTGCCAGCAGCTTGGCTAGCGGGAGCGTCCAAGAGACCCAGTACTTC.